This paragraph covers one TCR beta chain sequence. In its sample, this clone was seen once. The antigen it recognizes is unknown. Per-base quality was not reported, and no clone a single base away is much larger than it. Trimming takes 0 bases off V and 5 bases off J; junction bases not matched to a gene: 2. As encoded in the germline V gene, CDR1 is SGHRS while CDR2 is YFSETQ. Reading from cysteine to phenylalanine, the CDR3 counts 14 amino acids. The kept DNA is CDR3 alone, 42 bases in frame from the first base. This specimen comes from a study of T cell responses to AZD1222 COVID-19 vaccine (dated by TCRdb to the early 2020s). Broadly, across the study: AZD1222 recipients whose second dose came at about 4 weeks and those whose second dose came at about 12 weeks were combined into one group, since spike-specific TCR depth and breadth did not differ between the two schedules. Trial participants were enrolled by age into subgroups of 18-55, 56-69 and 70-plus years, and around 150, 28 and 57 TCR-sequenced participants, respectively, were included in these subgroups. TCR sequencing was performed for fewer than 250 trial participants, of whom roughly 200 were given two doses of AZD1222 and approximately 25 were given two doses of MenACWY control vaccine.

Results and caveats for the whole study, not just this receptor: Conclusions about previously exposed vaccinees are limited, since just a handful of AZD1222 recipients were seropositive for SARS-CoV-2 at baseline. In the small 56-69-year group, the increase in depth fell short of significance, most likely because of low power. Epitopes outside the regions mutated in the B.1.351 and B.1.1.7 variants were reportedly recognized by nearly half of the unique spike-specific TCRs. Most participants were white British and females outnumbered males, and the authors suggested that clonal diversity may have been underestimated. The vaccine-associated CD4 TCRs covered the entire spike protein, and the dominant responses fell in regions 160-218 and 743-854. Because no day 14 peak-response samples were available, the repertoires could be characterized only after the peak T cell response. After two AZD1222 doses, both the breadth and the depth of spike-specific TCRs were significantly higher than at day 0 and than in MenACWY recipients.

The CDR3 regions of human TCRbeta chains were analyzed by immunosequencing. The paper's processing steps were these. TCRs in the repertoires were matched against a reference library of SARS-CoV-2-specific TCRs that had been generated with the MIRA antigen-specificity platform. Breadth meant the fraction of unique TCRs that were SARS-CoV-2-associated, whereas depth meant the fraction of total T cells that were SARS-CoV-2-associated. Using the MIRA data, each spike-specific TCR was mapped to the spike region that the TCR reacts to and placed in a CD4 or CD8 class. Log10-transformed breadth and depth values were compared by one-way ANOVA with Sidak's multiple comparisons tests. TCRdb carries this immuneACCESS record with in-frame sequences only. Its versions omit some clonotypes, under half of them owing to an unresolved V gene in the studies checked, with the rest unexplained. V and J calls and clone size follow that table, whereas D and trimming were derived from the DNA. The sample includes some 97,000 clones, with approximately 87% observed a single time. Together, the top ten hold about 15% of the sample.

The time point label corresponds to: baseline before first vaccination. Vaccinee samples came from UK trials COV001 and COV002, including a single-blind randomized controlled phase 2/3 trial of AZD1222 (ChAdOx1 nCoV-19) in healthy adults. Trial participant PBMC samples were collected at day 0 and day 28 after the second dose for TCRbeta chain sequencing. Sample: peripheral blood, taken on day 0 of AZD1222 vaccination. The TCR was taken from an adult in good health. The chain joins TRBV5-1 to TRBJ1-5, with 7 bases matching TRBD1. In nucleotide form, the sequence is TGCGCCAGCAGCTTGGGGGACAGACATCAGCCCCAGCATTTT. It encodes CASSLGDRHQPQHF.